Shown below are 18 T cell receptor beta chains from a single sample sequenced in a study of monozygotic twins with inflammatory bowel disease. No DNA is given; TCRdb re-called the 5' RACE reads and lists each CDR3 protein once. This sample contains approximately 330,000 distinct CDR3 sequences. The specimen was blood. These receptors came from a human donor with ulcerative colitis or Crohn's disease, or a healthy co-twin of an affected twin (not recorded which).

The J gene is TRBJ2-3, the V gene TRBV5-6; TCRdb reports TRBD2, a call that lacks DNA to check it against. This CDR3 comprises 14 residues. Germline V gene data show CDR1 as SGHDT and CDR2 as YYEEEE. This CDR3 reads CASSLRAGINTQYF. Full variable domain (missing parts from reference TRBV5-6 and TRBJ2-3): DAGVTQSPTHLIKTRGQQVTLRCSPKSGHDTVSWYQQALGQGPQFIFQYYEEEERQRGNFPDRFSGHQFPNYSSELNVNALLLGDSALYLCASSLRAGINTQYFGPGTRLTVL.

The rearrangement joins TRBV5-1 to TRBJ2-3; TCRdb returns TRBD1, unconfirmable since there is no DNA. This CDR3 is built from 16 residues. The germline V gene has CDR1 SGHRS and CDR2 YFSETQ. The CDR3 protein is CASSWMTGGAADTQYF.

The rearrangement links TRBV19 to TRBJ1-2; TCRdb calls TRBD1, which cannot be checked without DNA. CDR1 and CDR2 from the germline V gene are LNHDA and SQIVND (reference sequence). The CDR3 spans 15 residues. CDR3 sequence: CASSIDQDRNYGYTF. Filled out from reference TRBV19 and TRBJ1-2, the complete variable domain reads DGGITQSPKYLFRKEGQNVTLSCEQNLNHDAMYWYRQDPGQGLRLIYYSQIVNDFQKGDIAEGYSVSREKKESFPLTVTSAQKNPTAFYLCASSIDQDRNYGYTFGSGTRLTVV.

The CDR3 reads CASSLQGVSYGYTF. The chain employs TRBV7-3 and TRBJ1-2; absent DNA, TCRdb's TRBD1 call cannot be checked. This CDR3 is built from 14 residues. Germline lookup yields CDR1 SGHTA and CDR2 FQGTGA.

This CDR3 is CASSQDLLGADTQYF. V usage is TRBV4-1 and J usage is TRBJ2-3; without DNA, the TCRdb call of TRBD1 cannot be checked. This CDR3 comprises 15 residues. From germline, CDR1 is MGHRA and CDR2 YSYEKL.

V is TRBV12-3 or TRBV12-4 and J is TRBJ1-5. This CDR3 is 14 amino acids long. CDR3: CASSWGGGNQPQHF.

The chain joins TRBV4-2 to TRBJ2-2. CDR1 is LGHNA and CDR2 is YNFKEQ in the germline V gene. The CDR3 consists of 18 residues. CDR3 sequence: CASSQDGAGTGYSGELFF.

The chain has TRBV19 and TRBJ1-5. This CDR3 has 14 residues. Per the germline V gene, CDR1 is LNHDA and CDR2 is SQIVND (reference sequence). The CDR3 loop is CASSIDSSNQPQHF.

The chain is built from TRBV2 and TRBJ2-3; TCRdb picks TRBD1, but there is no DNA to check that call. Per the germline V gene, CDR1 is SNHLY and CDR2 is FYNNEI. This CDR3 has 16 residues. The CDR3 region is CASSEFGSLYTDTQYF.

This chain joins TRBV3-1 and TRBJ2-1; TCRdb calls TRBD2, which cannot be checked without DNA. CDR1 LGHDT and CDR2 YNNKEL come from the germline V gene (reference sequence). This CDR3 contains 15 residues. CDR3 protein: CASRNRGLARNEQFF.

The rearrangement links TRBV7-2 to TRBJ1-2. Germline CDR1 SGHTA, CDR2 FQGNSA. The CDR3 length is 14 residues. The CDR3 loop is CASSLELGGYGYTF. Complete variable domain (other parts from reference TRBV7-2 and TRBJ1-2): GAGVSQSPSNKVTEKGKDVELRCDPISGHTALYWYRQSLGQGLEFLIYFQGNSAPDKSGLPSDRFSAERTGGSVSTLTIQRTQQEDSAVYLCASSLELGGYGYTFGSGTRLTVV.

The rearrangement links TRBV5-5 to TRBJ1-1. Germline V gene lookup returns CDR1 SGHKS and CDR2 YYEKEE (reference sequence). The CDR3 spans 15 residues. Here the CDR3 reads CASSLGVAVNTEAFF.

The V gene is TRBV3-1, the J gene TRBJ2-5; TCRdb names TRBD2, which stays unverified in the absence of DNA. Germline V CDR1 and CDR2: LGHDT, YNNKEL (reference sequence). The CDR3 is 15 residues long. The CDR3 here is CASSHRGLVSETQYF.

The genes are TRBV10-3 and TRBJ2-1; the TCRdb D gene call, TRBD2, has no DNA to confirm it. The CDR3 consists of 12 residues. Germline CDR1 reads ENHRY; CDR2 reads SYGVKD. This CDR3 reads CAISDEGHGQFF.

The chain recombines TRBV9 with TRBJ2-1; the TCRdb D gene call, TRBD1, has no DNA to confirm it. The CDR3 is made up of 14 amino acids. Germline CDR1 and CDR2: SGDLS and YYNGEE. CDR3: CASSRLGGGHEQFF. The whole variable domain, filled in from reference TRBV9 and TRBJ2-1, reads DSGVTQTPKHLITATGQRVTLRCSPRSGDLSVYWYQQSLDQGLQFLIQYYNGEERAKGNILERFSAQQFPDLHSELNLSSLELGDSALYFCASSRLGGGHEQFFGPGTRLTVL.

CDR3 region: CASSRDLSGGGTDTQYF. This chain uses TRBV4-3 with TRBJ2-3; there is no DNA to check the TCRdb D call of TRBD1. CDR1 LGHNA and CDR2 YSLEER come from the germline V gene. The CDR3 extends over 17 amino acids.

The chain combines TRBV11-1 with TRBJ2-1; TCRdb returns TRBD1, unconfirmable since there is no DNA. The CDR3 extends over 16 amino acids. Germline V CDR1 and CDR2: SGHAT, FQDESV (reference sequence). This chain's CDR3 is CASSSGVGSSYNEQFF.

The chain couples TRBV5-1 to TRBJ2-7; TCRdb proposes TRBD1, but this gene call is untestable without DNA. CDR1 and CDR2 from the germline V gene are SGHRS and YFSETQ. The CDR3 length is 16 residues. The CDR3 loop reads CASSLGAGRNSYEQYF.